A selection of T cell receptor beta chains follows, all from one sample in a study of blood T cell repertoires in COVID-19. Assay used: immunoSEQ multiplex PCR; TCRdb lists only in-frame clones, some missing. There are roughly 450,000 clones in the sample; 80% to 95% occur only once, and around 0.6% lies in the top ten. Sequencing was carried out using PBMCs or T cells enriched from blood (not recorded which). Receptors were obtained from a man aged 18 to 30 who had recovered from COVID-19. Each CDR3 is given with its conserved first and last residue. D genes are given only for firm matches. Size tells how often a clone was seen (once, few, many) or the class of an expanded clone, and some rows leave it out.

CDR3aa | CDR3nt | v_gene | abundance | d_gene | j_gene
CASREQGANGNTIYF | TGTGCCAGCAGAGAACAGGGGGCGAATGGAAACACCATATATTTT | TRBV2 | . | TRBD1 | TRBJ1-3
CATQRGTDTGELFF | TGTGCCACCCAGCGCGGGACAGACACCGGGGAGCTGTTTTTT | TRBV2 | . | . | TRBJ2-2
CAWIPGTAAVAGHEQYF | TGTGCCTGGATCCCTGGGACAGCCGCGGTAGCGGGACACGAGCAGTACTTC | TRBV30 | . | . | TRBJ2-7
CASSLAGHGNTIYF | TGTGCCAGCAGCTTGGCGGGCCATGGAAACACCATATATTTT | TRBV11-2 | once | . | TRBJ1-3
CASSESRVNEQFF | TGCGCCAGCAGTGAGTCGCGGGTCAATGAGCAGTTCTTC | TRBV10-1 | . | . | TRBJ2-1
CASSTGQGAAEAFF | TGTGCCAGCTCAACGGGACAGGGGGCAGCTGAAGCTTTCTTT | TRBV18 | . | TRBD1 | TRBJ1-1
CASSSLQGNYGYTF | TGTGCCAGCAGTTCCTTGCAGGGGAACTATGGCTACACCTTC | TRBV28 | . | . | TRBJ1-2
CASSLDIMRIETQYF | TGTGCCAGTAGTCTGGACATTATGAGAATCGAGACCCAGTACTTC | TRBV19 | . | . | TRBJ2-5
CSVELGLAGGVETQYF | TGCAGCGTTGAATTAGGGCTAGCGGGAGGAGTGGAGACCCAGTACTTC | TRBV29-1 | . | TRBD2 | TRBJ2-5
CASSQQVGNTEAFF | TGTGCCAGCAGCCAACAGGTTGGGAACACTGAAGCTTTCTTT | TRBV3-1/TRBV3-2 | few | . | TRBJ1-1
CASSSNPRNRANFEAFF | TGTGCCAGCAGCTCAAACCCCCGGAACAGGGCCAACTTCGAAGCTTTCTTT | TRBV7-9 | . | . | TRBJ1-1
CASSPGWEQYF | TGTGCCAGCAGCCCCGGTTGGGAGCAGTACTTC | TRBV7-9 | . | . | TRBJ2-7
CASSFSLAGLTYEQYF | TGTGCCAGCAGTTTCTCTCTAGCGGGATTGACCTACGAGCAGTACTTC | TRBV28 | . | TRBD2 | TRBJ2-7
CATTRDRGSPLHF | TGTGCCACCACCCGGGACAGGGGTTCACCCCTCCACTTT | TRBV2 | once | TRBD1 | TRBJ1-6
CASSSGGLNTEAFF | TGTGCCAGCAGCTCGGGGGGTTTGAACACTGAAGCTTTCTTT | TRBV9 | . | . | TRBJ1-1
CASSMKGAYGYTF | TGTGCCAGTAGTATGAAGGGGGCCTATGGCTACACCTTC | TRBV19 | . | TRBD1 | TRBJ1-2
CASSLLRGQPQHF | TGTGCCAGCAGCTTACTAAGGGGTCAGCCCCAGCATTTT | TRBV7-2 | once | . | TRBJ1-5
CASSPQGHRPEETQYF | TGCGCCAGCAGCCCACAGGGGCACAGACCGGAAGAGACCCAGTACTTC | TRBV5-1 | . | TRBD1 | TRBJ2-5
CASSLGSFNSPLHF | TGCGCCAGCAGCTTGGGGAGCTTTAATTCACCCCTCCACTTT | TRBV5-1 | . | . | TRBJ1-6
CASSGQTSGRAAEQFF | TGCGCCAGCAGCGGCCAGACTAGCGGGAGGGCCGCTGAGCAGTTCTTC | TRBV5-1 | . | TRBD2 | TRBJ2-1
CASSPSDRGIRGSEAFF | TGTGCCAGCAGCCCCTCGGACAGGGGGATTCGGGGATCTGAAGCTTTCTTT | TRBV3-1/TRBV3-2 | . | TRBD1 | TRBJ1-1
CASSLKGGELANTGELFF | TGCGCCAGCAGCTTGAAAGGGGGCGAACTAGCGAACACCGGGGAGCTGTTTTTT | TRBV5-1 | . | TRBD1 | TRBJ2-2
CASEPDRGTGNQPQHF | TGTGCCAGCGAGCCAGACCGAGGGACAGGCAATCAGCCCCAGCATTTT | TRBV19 | . | TRBD1 | TRBJ1-5
CASSLDSGSQWATEQFF | TGCGCCAGCAGCTTGGACAGCGGCTCACAATGGGCTACTGAGCAGTTCTTC | TRBV5-1 | once | . | TRBJ2-1
CAWRDSLIFSSKNIQYF | TGTGCCTGGAGGGACTCGCTTATATTTAGTAGCAAAAACATTCAGTACTTC | TRBV30 | . | . | TRBJ2-4
CASSLETGTGGRYTQYF | TGTGCCAGCAGTCTCGAGACCGGGACAGGGGGCCGGTATACGCAGTATTTT | TRBV28 | few | TRBD1 | TRBJ2-3
CASSQGPRSSYNSPLHF | TGTGCCAGCAGCCAAGGGCCGAGGAGCTCCTATAATTCACCCCTCCACTTT | TRBV3-1/TRBV3-2 | once | . | TRBJ1-6
CASSPTDTGEIQPQHF | TGTGCCAGCAGCCCTACCGATACAGGGGAGATTCAGCCCCAGCATTTT | TRBV27 | . | TRBD1 | TRBJ1-5
CASSSGERFSEKLFF | TGTGCCAGCAGCTCGGGAGAGCGGTTTAGTGAAAAACTGTTTTTT | TRBV5-4 | . | . | TRBJ1-4
CSVRRPGGYGYTF | TGCAGCGTTCGTAGACCAGGGGGCTATGGCTACACCTTC | TRBV29-1 | . | TRBD1 | TRBJ1-2
CASSLGGNYGYTF | TGTGCCAGCAGCTTAGGAGGGAACTATGGCTACACCTTC | TRBV7-9 | few | . | TRBJ1-2
CATVGGVMNTEAFF | TGTGCCACCGTAGGGGGAGTCATGAACACTGAAGCTTTCTTT | TRBV6-5 | . | . | TRBJ1-1
CATSRRADRSFIANSPLHF | TGTGCCACCAGCAGAAGAGCAGACAGGTCATTTATCGCTAATTCACCCCTCCACTTT | TRBV15 | . | . | TRBJ1-6
CASTLTQGEKLFF | TGTGCCAGTACCTTAACGCAGGGAGAAAAACTGTTTTTT | TRBV19 | . | . | TRBJ1-4
CASSSGGTGNTIYF | TGTGCCAGCAGTTCTGGAGGAACCGGAAACACCATATATTTT | TRBV6-5 | few | . | TRBJ1-3
CASRLQGSTSEQYF | TGCGCCAGCAGGCTACAGGGTAGTACGTCGGAGCAGTACTTC | TRBV4-1 | . | . | TRBJ2-7
CASSQGASGRAHEQFF | TGTGCCAGCAGCCAGGGGGCTAGCGGGAGGGCCCATGAGCAGTTCTTC | TRBV7-8 | . | TRBD2 | TRBJ2-1
CASSPPSRQGFEAFF | TGTGCCAGCTCACCGCCAAGTAGACAGGGGTTTGAAGCTTTCTTT | TRBV18 | . | TRBD1 | TRBJ1-1
CASSARTGFQSNEKLFF | TGTGCCAGCAGTGCTCGGACAGGGTTTCAGAGTAATGAAAAACTGTTTTTT | TRBV6-1 | . | TRBD1 | TRBJ1-4
CASSFNSNQPQHF | TGTGCCAGCAGTTTTAATAGCAATCAGCCCCAGCATTTT | TRBV27 | . | . | TRBJ1-5
CASSPKGGGNQPQHF | TGTGCCAGCTCACCCAAAGGGGGGGGCAATCAGCCCCAGCATTTT | TRBV18 | . | . | TRBJ1-5
CAGDRQNTEAFF | TGTGCCGGGGACAGGCAGAACACTGAAGCTTTCTTT | TRBV30 | . | TRBD1 | TRBJ1-1
CASSLTDRGTEAFF | TGTGCCAGCTCACTAACGGACAGGGGAACTGAAGCTTTCTTT | TRBV18 | . | TRBD1 | TRBJ1-1
CASSYRGTSGRNEQFF | TGTGCCAGCAGCTACAGGGGCACTAGCGGGAGGAATGAGCAGTTCTTC | TRBV11-3 | . | TRBD2 | TRBJ2-1
CAISRDTNQPQHF | TGTGCCATCAGCCGGGACACAAATCAGCCCCAGCATTTT | TRBV10-3 | once | . | TRBJ1-5
CASSWGLLEETQYF | TGTGCCAGCAGTTGGGGCTTGTTAGAAGAGACCCAGTACTTC | TRBV7-6 | . | . | TRBJ2-5
CASSLLDRGEETQYF | TGTGCCAGCAGCTTACTGGACAGGGGGGAAGAGACCCAGTACTTC | TRBV7-6 | . | TRBD1 | TRBJ2-5
CASSLGQGNYNSPLHF | TGTGCCAGCAGTTTGGGGCAGGGTAACTATAATTCACCCCTCCACTTT | TRBV28 | . | . | TRBJ1-6
CAISSRGDEQFF | TGTGCCATCAGCAGCAGGGGCGATGAGCAGTTCTTC | TRBV10-3 | . | . | TRBJ2-1
CASSDLRRGRAGNTIYF | TGTGCCAGCAGTGATTTGAGGAGGGGCCGGGCTGGAAACACCATATATTTT | TRBV6-1 | once | . | TRBJ1-3
CASSEGQGTEAFF | TGTGCCAGCAGCGAGGGACAGGGCACTGAAGCTTTCTTT | TRBV9 | . | TRBD1 | TRBJ1-1
CASLRQDSTYEQYF | TGTGCCAGCCTGCGCCAAGACTCAACCTACGAGCAGTACTTC | TRBV6-5 | . | . | TRBJ2-7
CAITSGLNNSPLHF | TGTGCCATCACTTCTGGACTGAATAATTCACCCCTCCACTTT | TRBV10-3 | . | . | TRBJ1-6
CAWRDMGTEAFF | TGTGCCTGGAGGGACATGGGCACTGAAGCTTTCTTT | TRBV30 | . | . | TRBJ1-1